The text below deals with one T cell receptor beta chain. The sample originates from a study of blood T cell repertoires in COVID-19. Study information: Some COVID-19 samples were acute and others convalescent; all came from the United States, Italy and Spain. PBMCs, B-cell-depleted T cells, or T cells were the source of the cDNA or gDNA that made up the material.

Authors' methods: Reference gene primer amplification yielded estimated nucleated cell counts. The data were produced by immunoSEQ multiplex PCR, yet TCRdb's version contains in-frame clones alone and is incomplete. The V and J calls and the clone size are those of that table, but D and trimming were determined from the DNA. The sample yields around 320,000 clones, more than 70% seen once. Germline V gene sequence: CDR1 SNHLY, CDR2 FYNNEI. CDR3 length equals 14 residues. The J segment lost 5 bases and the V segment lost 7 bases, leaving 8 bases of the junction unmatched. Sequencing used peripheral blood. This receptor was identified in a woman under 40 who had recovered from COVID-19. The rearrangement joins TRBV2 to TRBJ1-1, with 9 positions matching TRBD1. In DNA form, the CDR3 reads TGTGCCAGCACCAGGGACAGGGAGGAAACTGAAGCTTTCTTT. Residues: CASTRDREETEAFF.